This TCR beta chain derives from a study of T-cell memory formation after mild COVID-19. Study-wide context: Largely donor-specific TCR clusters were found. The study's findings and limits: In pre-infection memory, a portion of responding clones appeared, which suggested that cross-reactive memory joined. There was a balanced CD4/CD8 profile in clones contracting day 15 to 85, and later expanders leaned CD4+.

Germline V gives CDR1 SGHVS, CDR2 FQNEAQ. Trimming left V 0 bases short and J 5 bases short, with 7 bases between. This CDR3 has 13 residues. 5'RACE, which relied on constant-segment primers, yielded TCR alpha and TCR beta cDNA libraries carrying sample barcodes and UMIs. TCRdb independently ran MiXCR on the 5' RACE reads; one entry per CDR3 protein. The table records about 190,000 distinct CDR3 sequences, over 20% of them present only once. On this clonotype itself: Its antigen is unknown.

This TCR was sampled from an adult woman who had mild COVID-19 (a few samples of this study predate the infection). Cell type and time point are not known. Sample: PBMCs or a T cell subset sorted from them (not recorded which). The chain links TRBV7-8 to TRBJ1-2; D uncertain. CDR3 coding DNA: TGTGCCAGCAGCTTAGCGACTTATTATGGCTACACCTTC. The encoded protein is CASSLATYYGYTF.